The 29 T cell receptor beta chains listed next were all sequenced from one sample in a study of blood T cell repertoires in COVID-19. TCRdb keeps only in-frame clones here, not all; method: immunoSEQ multiplex PCR. Counted here are 120,000 or so clones, 60% to 85% occurring once; the ten biggest clones make up more than 0.8%. Sequenced: peripheral blood. These receptors were obtained from a human donor with acute or convalescent COVID-19. The donor label of this sample is uncertain.

This clone has at least ten counts. The rearrangement joins TRBV11-2 to TRBJ2-3; the match to TRBD2 covers 12 bases. V dropped 4 bases and J dropped 6; count of bases not matched to a gene: 8. Germline loops: CDR1 SGHAT, CDR2 FQNNGV. The CDR3 covers 16 residues. The CDR3: CASSSSSGGAGDTQYF. The DNA of the CDR3 is TGTGCCAGCAGCTCTTCTAGCGGGGGGGCCGGGGATACGCAGTATTTT.

This chain connects TRBV5-5 to TRBJ2-6; TRBD1 might be the D (5 bases). V was cut by 1 base and J by 0 bases, with 14 bases left in between. The CDR3 is made up of 18 amino acids. CDR1 and CDR2 (germline): SGHKS, YYEKEE (reference sequence). This CDR3 is CASSLSETANSGANVLTF. CDR3 DNA: TGTGCCAGCAGCTTGTCTGAGACAGCCAACTCTGGGGCCAACGTCCTGACTTTC. Together with reference TRBV5-5 and TRBJ2-6, the CDR3 gives the full variable domain: DAGVTQSPTHLIKTRGQQVTLRCSPISGHKSVSWYQQVLGQGPQFIFQYYEKEERGRGNFPDRFSARQFPNYSSELNVNALLLGDSALYLCASSLSETANSGANVLTFGAGSRLTVL.

The chain has TRBV4-1 and TRBJ2-5, with D possibly being TRBD1 (6 bases). V lost 3 bases and J lost 2, with 13 bases in between. Per the germline V gene, CDR1 is MGHRA and CDR2 is YSYEKL. CDR3 length: 15 amino acids. CDR3 loop: CASSQAGVGQETQYF. CDR3 bases: TGCGCCAGCAGCCAGGCAGGGGTAGGACAAGAGACCCAGTACTTC.

This clone was seen a handful of times. The V and J genes are TRBV7-2 and TRBJ2-2, with TRBD2 matching over 11 bases. This CDR3 spans 17 amino acids. V was clipped by 2 bases and J by 3 bases; unmatched bases: 5. CDR1 SGHTA and CDR2 FQGNSA come from the germline V gene. The CDR3, as DNA: TGTGCCAGCAGCTTAAGTACTAGCGGGGGTCACACCGGGGAGCTGTTTTTT. It specifies CASSLSTSGGHTGELFF.

This clone was counted between two and nine times. The rearrangement links TRBV6-6 to TRBJ2-3; D is uncertain. The ends were cut back, 6 bases at V and 2 bases at J, with 9 bases in the middle. CDR3 length: 13 amino acids. Germline values: CDR1 MNHNY, CDR2 SVGAGI (reference sequence). CDR3 bases: TGTGCCAGCAGGTTGAGTAACACAGATACGCAGTATTTT. As protein: CASRLSNTDTQYF.

The chain employs TRBV18 and TRBJ2-3; tentative D call: TRBD1 (5 bases). From germline, CDR1 is KGHSH and CDR2 LQKENI. The CDR3 spans 16 residues. The germline V and J ends were trimmed by 0 bases and 0 bases, with 10 bases remaining between them. DNA of the CDR3: TGTGCCAGCTCACCACCGGTCGGACAAAGCACAGATACGCAGTATTTT. Protein product: CASSPPVGQSTDTQYF.

A word on this clone: The sample has other DNA sequences that encode this CDR3 too. The chain joins TRBV5-4 to TRBJ1-1; D remains ambiguous. The CDR3 loop spans 13 amino acids. Trimming removed 0 bases from V and 5 bases from J, with 8 bases in between. Per the germline V gene, CDR1 is SGHNT and CDR2 is YYREEE (reference sequence). CDR3 sequence: CASSLDRGTEAFF. The CDR3 DNA reads as TGTGCCAGCAGCTTGGACCGGGGTACTGAAGCTTTCTTT. Looking up the rest from reference TRBV5-4 and TRBJ1-1 gives the full variable domain: ETGVTQSPTHLIKTRGQQVTLRCSSQSGHNTVSWYQQALGQGPQFIFQYYREEENGRGNFPPRFSGLQFPNYSSELNVNALELDDSALYLCASSLDRGTEAFFGQGTRLTVV.

This sequence joins TRBV28 and TRBJ1-1; maybe TRBD1 (6 bases). V was cut by 6 bases and J by 6 bases, with 14 bases left in between. The CDR3 runs to 13 residues. Germline V gene data show CDR1 as MDHEN and CDR2 as SYDVKM. This chain's CDR3 is CASSLTGKAEAFF. The CDR3 DNA sequence: TGTGCCAGCAGCCTAACAGGGAAGGCTGAAGCTTTCTTT.

The chain is built from TRBV5-5 and TRBJ1-2; D gene ambiguous. This CDR3 contains 13 residues. The V gene's germline CDR1 is SGHKS and CDR2 YYEKEE (reference sequence). Between the trimmed V and J ends, which lost 0 bases and 3 bases, there was a span of 6 bases. The DNA of the CDR3 is TGTGCCAGCAGCTTGGGGCAGGACTATGGCTACACCTTC. Its protein is CASSLGQDYGYTF.

This chain connects TRBV2 to TRBJ1-5, with a tentative D call TRBD1 (5 bases). V lost 6 bases to trimming and J lost 0 bases, with 12 bases between them. Germline lookup yields CDR1 SNHLY and CDR2 FYNNEI. The CDR3 extends over 15 amino acids. The CDR3 DNA reads as TGTGCCAGCAGCGACAGCCTCTATAGCAATCAGCCCCAGCATTTT. It is translated as CASSDSLYSNQPQHF.

Only a few counts were recorded for this clone. The chain couples TRBV4-2 to TRBJ2-5, with 9 bases fitting TRBD2. The J segment lost 8 bases and the V segment lost 0 bases, leaving 7 bases of the junction unmatched. From germline, CDR1 is LGHNA and CDR2 YNFKEQ. This CDR3 is 15 amino acids long. The CDR3 is CASSQDGGGASTQYF. The DNA of the CDR3 is TGTGCCAGCAGCCAAGATGGCGGGGGGGCCTCAACCCAGTACTTC.

This chain joins TRBV14 and TRBJ1-3; the match to TRBD1 covers 8 bases. The V gene end was trimmed by 6 bases and the J gene end by 0 bases; junction bases not matched to a gene: 10. The CDR3 is 17 residues long. Germline loops: CDR1 SGHDN, CDR2 FVKESK. As DNA, the CDR3 is TGTGCCAGCAGTAGGCTGGGACAGGCCCGCTCTGGAAACACCATATATTTT. This gives the protein CASSRLGQARSGNTIYF. Looking up the rest from reference TRBV14 and TRBJ1-3 gives the full variable domain: EAGVTQFPSHSVIEKGQTVTLRCDPISGHDNLYWYRRVMGKEIKFLLHFVKESKQDESGMPNNRFLAERTGGTYSTLKVQPAELEDSGVYFCASSRLGQARSGNTIYFGEGSWLTVV.

The genes are TRBV12-3 or TRBV12-4 and TRBJ1-2, with unresolved D. Trimming took 5 bases from V and 13 from J, leaving 8 bases between them. The CDR3 extends over 9 amino acids. CDR3 in amino acids: CASSPPLTF. Here the CDR3 DNA reads TGTGCCAGCAGTCCCCCTCTCACCTTC.

The genes are TRBV18 and TRBJ1-5, with 9 bases fitting TRBD1. V shed 6 bases and J 7 bases; nucleotides not matched to a gene: 7. This CDR3 comprises 14 residues. Germline V lookup: CDR1 KGHSH, CDR2 LQKENI. CDR3 nucleotides: TGTGCCAGCTCGTCACAGGGGGCGAGGCAGCCCCAGCATTTT. Protein sequence: CASSSQGARQPQHF.

The J gene is TRBJ2-1, the V gene TRBV28; 10 nucleotides line up with TRBD2. The CDR3 consists of 17 residues. Losses at the gene ends were 8 bases for V and 8 bases for J; bases not matched to a gene: 18. Germline assignment: CDR1 MDHEN and CDR2 SYDVKM. For the CDR3, the DNA is TGTGCCAGCGGGCGAGCGGGGGGGTCTTGGCTCAGGGATGAGCAGTTCTTC. Amino acids: CASGRAGGSWLRDEQFF.

The rearrangement links TRBV7-2 to TRBJ2-3; 16 positions agree with TRBD2. Germline loops: CDR1 SGHTA, CDR2 FQGNSA. The CDR3 is 16 residues long. Germline trimming cut 0 bases from V and 9 bases from J; bases unmatched to any gene: 3. CDR3 coding DNA: TGTGCCAGCAGCTTAGCGGGACTAGCGGGGGGGCGCACGCAGTATTTT. Its protein is CASSLAGLAGGRTQYF.

The chain combines TRBV9 with TRBJ1-2; no firm D call. V was trimmed by 0 bases and J by 8 bases, leaving 17 bases between them. This CDR3 comprises 15 residues. Germline-derived CDR1 and CDR2 are SGDLS and YYNGEE. The CDR3 loop is CASSVASGESSGYTF. The CDR3 DNA reads TGTGCCAGCAGCGTAGCCTCCGGGGAGTCGAGCGGCTACACCTTC.

The count of this clone is one. This chain uses TRBV28 with TRBJ2-1, with 11 bases aligning to TRBD2. V shed 4 bases and J 4 bases; nucleotides not matched to a gene: 9. Germline assignment: CDR1 MDHEN and CDR2 SYDVKM. This CDR3 contains 17 residues. CDR3 loop: CASSSPFSGGAYNEQFF. In nucleotides, the CDR3 is TGTGCCAGCAGTTCACCTTTTAGCGGGGGGGCTTACAATGAGCAGTTCTTC.

The rearrangement joins TRBV6-5 to TRBJ2-5; D is uncertain. The CDR3 is 11 amino acids. Trimming removed 2 bases at V and 9 bases at J, with 7 bases between. The germline gives CDR1 MNHEY, CDR2 SVGAGI. CDR3: CASSYVGPQYF. DNA of the CDR3: TGTGCCAGCAGTTACGTTGGCCCCCAGTACTTC.

This clone is classed as medium-sized. This chain connects TRBV3-1 (or the pseudogene TRBV3-2) to TRBJ1-1, with TRBD1 matching 7 bases. Germline V gives CDR1 LGHDT, CDR2 YNNKEL (reference sequence). The CDR3 contains 14 residues. V shed 8 bases, J shed 0 bases, and the junction held 6 bases outside the gene matches. The CDR3 sequence is CASSQTGMNTEAFF. Here the CDR3 DNA reads TGTGCCAGCTCCCAGACAGGGATGAACACTGAAGCTTTCTTT.

The chain recombines TRBV5-1 with TRBJ2-7, with D possibly TRBD2 on 6 matching bases. Germline CDR1 and CDR2: SGHRS and YFSETQ. The CDR3 length is 14 residues. Deletions cut 4 bases from V and 0 bases from J, with 11 bases between. CDR3 loop: CASSLDGSSYEQYF. The CDR3 nucleotides are TGCGCCAGCAGCCTTGACGGGAGCTCCTACGAGCAGTACTTC.

The V call is TRBV19, the J call TRBJ2-5, with a tentative D call TRBD2 (5 bases). Germline CDR1 LNHDA, CDR2 SQIVND (reference sequence). V lost 2 bases and J lost 5, with 15 bases in between. The CDR3 is made up of 15 amino acids. CDR3 sequence (DNA): TGTGCCAGTAGTATAAGGGCAGGTTGGAGGGAGACCCAGTACTTC. This encodes CASSIRAGWRETQYF.

This clone was seen only a few times. The chain recombines TRBV7-2 with TRBJ2-4, with a possible D match to TRBD1 (6 bases). V lost 4 bases to trimming and J lost 4 bases, with 11 bases between them. There are 14 residues in the CDR3. CDR1 is SGHTA, CDR2 FQGNSA, per germline. CDR3 sequence: CASSSGVAKNIQYF. The DNA of the CDR3 is TGTGCCAGCAGCTCAGGGGTCGCTAAAAACATTCAGTACTTC.

The table lists this clone with many counts. V and J are TRBV5-8 and TRBJ1-4; D might be TRBD1 (6 bases). The CDR3 is made up of 15 amino acids. The V gene lost 1 base and the J gene lost 4 bases, with 11 bases spanning the gap. Germline V gives CDR1 SGHTS, CDR2 YDEGEE. The CDR3 nucleotides are TGTGCCAGCAGCTTGTTTGGACAGTATAATGAAAAACTGTTTTTT. This gives the protein CASSLFGQYNEKLFF.

This sequence joins TRBV12-3 or TRBV12-4 and TRBJ2-1; D is undetermined. The CDR3 is 13 residues long. V lost 2 bases to trimming and J lost 10 bases, with 12 bases between them. CDR3 amino acids: CASSLTTLNEQFF. CDR3 DNA: TGTGCCAGCAGTTTAACCACTTTAAACGAGCAGTTCTTC.

The genes are TRBV6-1 and TRBJ2-7, with D perhaps matching TRBD2 (6 bases). Germline CDR1 is MNHNS and CDR2 is SASEGT. The CDR3 runs to 15 residues. The V and J ends lost 2 bases and 5 bases respectively, with 16 bases between them. The CDR3 loop reads CASSELGREVDEQYV. Written as DNA, the CDR3 is TGTGCCAGCAGTGAACTCGGCAGGGAGGTAGACGAGCAGTACGTC.

V gene TRBV6-5 combines with J gene TRBJ2-1; perhaps TRBD2 as D (5 bases). Trimming removed 8 bases from V and 0 bases from J, with 8 bases in between. Germline CDR1 reads MNHEY; CDR2 reads SVGAGI. The CDR3 covers 13 residues. The CDR3 nucleotides are TGTGCCAGCGGACTGAGCTCCTACAATGAGCAGTTCTTC. This codes for CASGLSSYNEQFF.

This clone was seen many times. The rearrangement joins TRBV6-4 to TRBJ2-7, with TRBD1 as a possible D gene (6 bases). Trimming pared 4 bases from V and 9 bases from J, leaving 19 bases between. Looked up from germline, CDR1 is MRHNA and CDR2 is SNTAGT. This CDR3 has 14 amino acids. CDR3 loop: CASSARAGAGAQYF. CDR3 in DNA: TGTGCCAGCAGTGCACGGGCAGGGGCCGGGGCGCAGTACTTC.

The chain recombines TRBV7-8 with TRBJ2-7; 8 positions agree with TRBD1. The germline V gene encodes CDR1 SGHVS and CDR2 FQNEAQ. The J segment lost 2 bases and the V segment lost 3 bases, leaving 12 bases of the junction unmatched. CDR3 length: 17 residues. The CDR3 bases are TGTGCCAGCAGCTTCTATGGACGGACAGGGCCCCCCTACGAGCAGTACTTC. Translating it yields CASSFYGRTGPPYEQYF.